The clone carrying this T cell receptor (beta chain) was seen many times. The germline CDR1 and CDR2 sequences are MNHEY and SVGEGT. V gave up 6 bases and J gave up 5 bases, with 22 bases separating them. This CDR3 has 16 amino acids. The sample originates from a study of T-cell memory formation after mild COVID-19. Study information: Largely, the TCR clusters proved donor specific.

TCRdb redid the calling of the 5' RACE reads with MiXCR, one entry per CDR3 protein. The sample yields roughly 42,000 distinct CDR3 sequences, under 7.5% seen once. The clonotype comes from a man aged 18 to 30 who had mild COVID-19 (a few samples of this study predate the infection). Cell type and time point are not known. Source material: PBMCs or a T cell subset sorted from them (not recorded which). The chain combines TRBV6-2 or TRBV6-3 with TRBJ2-5; a weak D match, TRBD1 (6 bases). The CDR3 DNA sequence: TGTGCCAGCAGACCATGGACAGACGGACTCACGGAGACCCAGTACTTC. Amino acid sequence: CASRPWTDGLTETQYF.